This T cell receptor beta chain was obtained from a study of tumor-infiltrating lymphocytes in oesophageal squamous cell carcinoma. From germline, CDR1 is SGHTA and CDR2 FQGNSA. This CDR3 has 15 residues. TCRdb fed the PCR reads into MiXCR, producing one record per CDR3 protein. The table has around 12,000 distinct CDR3 sequences, approximately 52% seen once. The chain combines TRBV7-2 with TRBJ2-4; D possibly corresponds to TRBD2 (7 bases). The end of the DNA is better explained by TRBJ2-1, so the J call may be wrong. The receptor was isolated from a female donor with esophageal squamous cell carcinoma. The sample comprised esophageal tumor tissue. CDR3 DNA: TGTGCCAGCAGCTTAAAAGGGGGGGGGGCCCTCCAGCAGTTCTTC. Translation gives CASSLKGGGALQQFF.